This record covers a single T cell receptor (beta chain). The CDR3 contains 14 residues. With 0 bases removed from V and 3 bases from J, the gap between germline ends came to 9 bases. CDR1 and CDR2 (germline): MNHNS, SASEGT. The sample belongs to a study of blood T cell repertoires in COVID-19. Across the whole study: T cells, B-cell-depleted T cells, or PBMCs supplied cDNA or gDNA.

Profiled with immunoSEQ multiplex PCR; TCRdb holds only in-frame clones, not every one. The sample lists more than 110,000 clones, around nine tenths occurring once. The rearrangement uses TRBV6-1 and TRBJ2-7; no reliable D call. The TCR was taken from a man between 60 and 75 years old with active or convalescent COVID-19. The sample comprised peripheral blood. The CDR3 coding sequence is TGTGCCAGCAGTGAAGCGCTTCGACTCTACGAGCAGTACTTC. Amino acids: CASSEALRLYEQYF.